The clone carrying this T cell receptor beta chain was counted between two and nine times. The target antigen is unknown. The V and J ends lost 5 bases and 0 bases respectively, with 14 bases between them. Per the germline V gene, CDR1 is SGHTA and CDR2 is FQGNSA. CDR3 length: 16 residues. The source of the sample is a study of T-cell reconstitution after alpha-beta-depleted transplantation in children. Unique molecular identifiers tagged the TCRbeta library. TCRdb called the PCR reads again in MiXCR, with one record for every CDR3 protein. This sample carries around 70,000 distinct CDR3 sequences, under 13% of them seen once, and the ten largest clones take 13%. Points from the study as a whole: Newly made T cells mostly supplied T-cell counts and diversity one year after transplant. There were some patients whose high TCRbeta diversity at day 60 came from surviving recipient T cells and thymic progenitors. The origin of alpha-beta T cells about two months after transplant was reportedly several hundred expanded graft clones.

The chain couples TRBV7-2 to TRBJ2-4; no clear D gene. Material: PBMCs, obtained before TCRalphabeta/CD19-depleted stem cell transplant. The origin of this receptor is a boy aged 5-17 years with acute myeloid leukemia, due to receive a stem cell transplant. CDR3 sequence: CASSPIPGVAKNIQYF. CDR3 bases: TGTGCCAGCAGCCCAATCCCTGGGGTAGCCAAAAACATTCAGTACTTC. Using reference TRBV7-2 and TRBJ2-4 for the parts outside the CDR3, the full variable domain is GAGVSQSPSNKVTEKGKDVELRCDPISGHTALYWYRQSLGQGLEFLIYFQGNSAPDKSGLPSDRFSAERTGGSVSTLTIQRTQQEDSAVYLCASSPIPGVAKNIQYFGAGTRLSVL.